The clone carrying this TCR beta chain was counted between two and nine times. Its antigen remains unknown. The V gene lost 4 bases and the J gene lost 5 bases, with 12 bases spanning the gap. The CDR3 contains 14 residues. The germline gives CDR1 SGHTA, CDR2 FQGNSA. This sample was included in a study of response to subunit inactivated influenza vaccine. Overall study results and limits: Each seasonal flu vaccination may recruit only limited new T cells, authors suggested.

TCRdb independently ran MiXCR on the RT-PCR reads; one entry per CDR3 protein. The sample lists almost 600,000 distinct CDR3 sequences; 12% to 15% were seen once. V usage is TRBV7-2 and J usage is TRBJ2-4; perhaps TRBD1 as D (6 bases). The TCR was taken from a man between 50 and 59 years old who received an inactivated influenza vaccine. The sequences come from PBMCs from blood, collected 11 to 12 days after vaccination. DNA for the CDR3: TGTGCCAGCAGCTCCCCCGGGACACAAAACATTCAGTACTTC. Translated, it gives CASSSPGTQNIQYF. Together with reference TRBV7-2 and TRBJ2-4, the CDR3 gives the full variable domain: GAGVSQSPSNKVTEKGKDVELRCDPISGHTALYWYRQSLGQGLEFLIYFQGNSAPDKSGLPSDRFSAERTGGSVSTLTIQRTQQEDSAVYLCASSSPGTQNIQYFGAGTRLSVL.